Sequencing of this TCR beta chain was carried out in a study of identifying expanded T cells in peripheral blood (dated by TCRdb to between 2018 and 2021). For context, the study as a whole: Separate aliquots of the same genomic DNA pool were sequenced to produce technical replicates, and four replicates were compared in pairs.

During the collection period, no immune events, such as infections, were documented for the healthy donors. To calibrate time-dependent variance in a beta-binomial model of T-cell clone differential abundance, blood repertoires from healthy donors were used as a training cohort. The training cohort comprised about ten healthy donors, 3 female and 7 male. Donor ages ranged from 29 to 64 years, with an average of roughly 46 years. Whole blood from each healthy donor was obtained from a commercial supplier and was collected at three time points around 13 days apart. Genomic DNA was extracted from unsorted whole blood for immunosequencing. TCRbeta CDR3 regions were profiled with the immunoSEQ Assay using bias-controlled multiplex PCR amplification of genomic DNA. The paper's processing steps were these. To quantify the absolute abundance of each unique TCRbeta CDR3 region, the sequences were collapsed and filtered. Differential abundance was tested with a binomial (Fisher-equivalent) model and with a beta-binomial model adding time-dependent variance fitted from healthy donors. Clones with fewer than 5 combined templates were removed, and differential abundance was called for clones with a Benjamini-Hochberg FDR below 0.01. Beta-binomial variance was modeled as a function of total template count across the two samples using the form v = (b*log(k)+a)^2. TCRdb took this table from immuneACCESS and kept in-frame rearrangements with V and J called. Such tables lack part of the clones; where checked against another copy, unresolved V genes explain under half of the gap, and the rest is unexplained. From that table come the V and J calls and clone size; the DNA was used to work out D and trimming. This sample comprises under 150,000 clones, 65% to 90% of them detected only once. Jointly, the top ten make up 7.5% to 8.5% of the sample.

Summary of the overall study and its limitations: Variance in clone template counts between roughly 2-week samples significantly increased with total template count across all healthy donors. The beta-binomial model significantly reduced the number of clones called differentially abundant and the false-positive rate across all healthy-donor time intervals. The binomial model flagged 0.9 to 1.5 differentially abundant clones between technical replicates but 15 to 17 over around 2 weeks and around 20 over four weeks. It was expected by the authors that biological variance in healthy repertoires might increase further over much longer intervals, such as months to years.

A few counts support this clone. The clone's antigen remains unknown. One base away there is no much larger clone; base qualities are not given. CDR1 and CDR2 (MGHDK, SYGVNS) derive from the germline V gene. Reading from cysteine to phenylalanine, the CDR3 counts 13 amino acids. CDR3 DNA is the only sequence kept; it has 39 bases, read in frame from the first base. The junction shows trimming of 6 bases on V and 10 bases on J, plus 13 bases between the germline ends. Sequenced: blood. The sequence joins TRBV25-1 to TRBJ1-6, with no reliable assignment of the D segment. This receptor was identified in a person aged 18 to 75 in good health. The sequenced DNA is TGTGCCAGCAGGAGCGAAGGACTCTCACCCCTCCACTTT. This gives the protein CASRSEGLSPLHF.